This T cell receptor (beta chain) was found in a study of CD8 T cells in Susac syndrome. The RNA input was roughly 0.45 to 1 ug, and it was reverse transcribed with random hexamers. TCRdb used MiXCR to reprocess the immunoSEQ multiplex PCR reads, holding one entry per CDR3 protein. Altogether approximately 210,000 distinct CDR3 sequences are present, approximately 95% being singletons, with the ten largest covering 0.095%. The CDR3 covers 14 residues. The ends were cut back, 1 base at V and 4 bases at J, with 12 bases in the middle. CDR1 is DFQATT, CDR2 SNEGSKA, per germline (reference sequence). The sample was CD4+ T cells from PBMCs. The V and J genes are TRBV20-1 and TRBJ2-3; tentative D call: TRBD1 (6 bases). This clonotype originated in a human donor with multiple sclerosis. The DNA of the CDR3 is TGCAGTGCTAGAGGGCTTTCAGGGGCAGATACGCAGTATTTT. Protein product: CSARGLSGADTQYF.